This T cell receptor (beta chain) stems from a study of T cell responses to AZD1222 COVID-19 vaccine (dated by TCRdb to about 2021). In terms of the full investigation: A total of 233 trial participants underwent TCR sequencing, of whom 207 received two doses of AZD1222 and 26 received two doses of the MenACWY control vaccine. Trial participants were enrolled by age into 18-55, 56-69 and 70-plus year subgroups, with 148, 28 and 57 TCR-sequenced participants respectively.

Comment on this clone: The clone's antigen remains unknown. Base qualities were left out, and no much larger clone turns up one base away.

The CDR3 regions of human TCRbeta chains were analyzed by immunosequencing. The original methods were these. Repertoire TCRs were matched against a reference library of SARS-CoV-2-specific TCRs generated with the MIRA antigen-specificity platform. Breadth meant the fraction of unique TCRs that were SARS-CoV-2-associated, whereas depth meant the fraction of total T cells that were SARS-CoV-2-associated. Each spike-specific TCR was assigned to its reactive spike region and to a CD4 or CD8 class using the MIRA data. Log10-transformed breadth and depth values were compared by one-way ANOVA with Sidak's multiple comparisons tests. This is the immuneACCESS table as TCRdb keeps it, with only in-frame sequences that have V and J called. A part of the clones is gone; compared with another copy, unresolved V genes explain less than half, and the rest is unexplained. V, J and clone size are taken as reported in that table, and D and trimming were inferred from the DNA itself. Across this sample there are 150,000 or so clones, with 91% seen only once. The ten largest clones take up under 4% of the sample.

Results and caveats for the whole study, not just this receptor: The whole spike protein was spanned by vaccine-associated CD4 TCRs, and dominant responses were seen in regions 160-218 and 743-854. Conclusions about previously exposed vaccinees were limited because only six AZD1222 recipients were SARS-CoV-2 seropositive at baseline. The 56-69-year group was small, and its depth increase did not reach significance, likely because of low power. Because no day 14 peak-response samples were available, repertoires were characterized only after the peak T cell response. Reportedly, close to half of the unique spike-specific TCRs recognized epitopes lying outside the regions that are mutated in the B.1.351 and B.1.1.7 variants. Participants were mostly white British, with more females than males. The authors suggested clonal diversity may have been underestimated. Spike-specific TCR breadth and depth rose significantly after two AZD1222 doses compared with day 0 and with MenACWY recipients.

The time point tag for this specimen amounts to: about 28 days (+/-7) after the second vaccine dose. AZD1222 recipients whose second dose came at about 4 weeks and those whose second dose came at about 12 weeks were combined into one group, since spike-specific TCR depth and breadth did not differ between the two schedules. The vaccinee samples were drawn from two UK trials, COV001 and COV002, one of which was a single-blind randomized controlled phase 2/3 trial testing AZD1222 (ChAdOx1 nCoV-19) in healthy adults. For TCRbeta chain sequencing, PBMC samples from trial participants were taken at day 0 and at day 28 after the second dose. Looking up the germline V gene yields CDR1 ENHRY and CDR2 SYGVKD. Counted from cysteine to phenylalanine, this CDR3 has 13 amino acids. The kept DNA is CDR3 alone, 39 bases in frame from the first base. V trim: 11 bases; J trim: 5 bases; unmatched bases: 6.

This TCR was recovered from an adult who received the AZD1222 COVID-19 vaccine. The specimen was peripheral blood, collected 28 days after the second AZD1222 dose. The V and J genes are TRBV10-3 and TRBJ1-6, with TRBD1 identical over 7 junction bases. The DNA sequence is as follows: TGTGCCGGCAGGGGGATCAATAATTCACCCCTCCACTTT. This gives the protein CAGRGINNSPLHF.